Sequencing of this T cell receptor beta chain was carried out in a study of post-analysis software for immune sequencing data. Study-level findings and limits: TRBV segments more frequent in patients than in controls numbered roughly 5 and included TRBV5-6, TRBV5-1 and TRBV20-1.

J gave up 1 base and V 4 bases, and 7 bases lay outside the gene matches. The CDR3 runs 15 residues. Germline V gene data show CDR1 as SGHRS and CDR2 as YFSETQ. As regards this clonotype: Its antigen remains unidentified.

Libraries were made from TCR beta cDNA, and they carried unique molecular identifiers. In TCRdb, the PCR reads were re-called with MiXCR into one record per CDR3 protein. The repertoire includes roughly 170,000 distinct CDR3 sequences, roughly 31% of them detected once, and approximately 1.5% sits in the top ten. The chain links TRBV5-1 to TRBJ1-1; 7 nucleotides line up with TRBD1. The receptor was derived from a girl aged 10-17 years with multiple sclerosis. Sequencing was carried out using blood. CDR3 amino acids: CASSGMGQQNTEAFF. The CDR3 DNA sequence: TGCGCCAGCAGCGGGATGGGACAGCAGAACACTGAAGCTTTCTTT.